These 30 T cell receptor beta chains share one sample of origin, sequenced in a study of graft-versus-host responses after intestinal transplantation. Sequenced by immunoSEQ multiplex PCR; TCRdb stores in-frame clones only, minus some. The sample has approximately 49,000 clones, more than 80% seen once; the top ten hold under 0.65%. Their antigens are not known. This material consisted of unstimulated CD4+ T cells sorted from spleen or lymph node cells, taken before transplant. These receptors were collected from a human donor who was the organ donor for an intestinal transplant.

This clone was detected once. The CDR3 is CASSQDMGPYEQYF. CDR3 DNA sequence: TGTGCCAGCAGCCAAGATATGGGGCCCTACGAGCAGTACTTC. The chain uses TRBV14 and TRBJ2-7, with a tentative D call TRBD1 (5 bases). The length of the CDR3 is 14 residues. The germline gives CDR1 SGHDN, CDR2 FVKESK. Trimming cost V 0 bases and J 2 bases, with 8 bases left between them.

The V call is TRBV2, the J call TRBJ2-5; 15 bases are shared with TRBD2. Germline V gives CDR1 SNHLY, CDR2 FYNNEI. The CDR3 covers 18 residues. Trimming cost V 7 bases and J 0 bases; bases outside gene matches: 9. CDR3: CASTGTSGRLWYQETQYF. In DNA, the CDR3 is TGTGCCAGCACCGGGACTAGCGGGAGGCTCTGGTACCAAGAGACCCAGTACTTC. Using reference TRBV2 and TRBJ2-5 for the parts outside the CDR3, the full variable domain is EPEVTQTPSHQVTQMGQEVILRCVPISNHLYFYWYRQILGQKVEFLVSFYNNEISEKSEIFDDQFSVERPDGSNFTLKIRSTKLEDSAMYFCASTGTSGRLWYQETQYFGPGTRLLVL.

The CDR3 here is CASSLAASGRAGDTQYF. The DNA of the CDR3 is TGCGCCAGCAGCTTGGCGGCTAGCGGGAGGGCCGGAGATACGCAGTATTTT. J is TRBJ2-3 and V is TRBV5-1, with 12 positions matching TRBD2. Germline-derived CDR1 and CDR2 are SGHRS and YFSETQ. Unmatched junction bases numbered 7, after V lost 0 bases and J lost 5 bases. This CDR3 comprises 17 residues.

The genes are TRBV5-4 and TRBJ2-5; 9 bases line up with TRBD2. The CDR3 runs to 16 residues. Germline values: CDR1 SGHNT, CDR2 YYREEE (reference sequence). V was clipped by 6 bases and J by 0 bases; unmatched bases: 9. In DNA, the CDR3 is TGTGCCAGCACCCACTTCGAGCGGGAGGACCAAGAGACCCAGTACTTC. Translation gives CASTHFEREDQETQYF.

CDR3 region: CASSEAGTGGYEQYF. The CDR3 DNA follows: TGTGCCAGCAGTGAAGCGGGGACAGGGGGGTACGAGCAGTACTTC. The chain employs TRBV2 and TRBJ2-7, with 11 bases identical to TRBD1. Germline V gene sequence: CDR1 SNHLY, CDR2 FYNNEI. The V segment lost 0 bases and the J segment 4 bases; nucleotides outside the gene matches: 2. The CDR3 has 15 amino acids.

This clone was counted a few times. CDR3 sequence reads: CASSGRTGGFYEQYF. The CDR3 DNA reads TGTGCCAGCAGTGGCAGGACAGGGGGCTTCTACGAGCAGTACTTC. The rearrangement links TRBV6-1 to TRBJ2-7, with 11 bases aligning to TRBD1. The CDR3 loop spans 15 amino acids. The V segment lost 4 bases and the J segment 3 bases; nucleotides outside the gene matches: 5. CDR1 MNHNS and CDR2 SASEGT come from the germline V gene.

The chain recombines TRBV11-2 with TRBJ2-6; D is uncertain. Germline CDR1 SGHAT, CDR2 FQNNGV. The length of the CDR3 is 17 residues. Trimming removed 5 bases at V and 0 bases at J, with 14 bases between. This chain's CDR3 is CASSTYYSGSGANVLTF. The CDR3 DNA reads as TGTGCCAGCAGCACATACTACTCCGGCTCTGGGGCCAACGTCCTGACTTTC.

The V call is TRBV18, the J call TRBJ2-7; weak D call: TRBD1 (6 bases). Trimming took 3 bases from V and 2 from J, leaving 8 bases between them. The CDR3 is made up of 13 amino acids. From germline, CDR1 is KGHSH and CDR2 LQKENI. The CDR3 sequence is CASSPGQTYEQYF. The CDR3 DNA reads TGTGCCAGCTCACCGGGACAAACCTACGAGCAGTACTTC.

This chain connects TRBV7-9 to TRBJ2-7; 8 positions match TRBD2. With 6 bases clipped from V and 6 bases from J, the junction kept 13 bases outside the gene matches. Germline lookup yields CDR1 SEHNR and CDR2 FQNEAQ (reference sequence). The CDR3 runs 15 residues. CDR3 residues: CASSFDSGNFGEQYF. The CDR3 coding sequence is TGTGCCAGCAGTTTTGATAGCGGGAACTTTGGCGAGCAGTACTTC.

This clone occurred once. The chain combines TRBV30 with TRBJ2-5, with D perhaps matching TRBD2 (6 bases). Germline lookup yields CDR1 GTSNPN and CDR2 SVGIG (reference sequence). V lost 5 bases to trimming and J lost 4 bases, with 11 bases between them. The CDR3 covers 12 residues. CDR3 coding DNA: TGTGCCTGGGCACCCGGGGGAGAGACCCAGTACTTC. Protein: CAWAPGGETQYF.

The CDR3 sequence: CASRDQRGSSYEQYF. CDR3 bases: TGTGCCAGCAGAGATCAGCGGGGGAGCTCCTACGAGCAGTACTTC. The J gene is TRBJ2-7, the V gene TRBV28, with 8 bases lining up with TRBD2. From germline, CDR1 is MDHEN and CDR2 SYDVKM. This CDR3 has 15 amino acids. V shed 6 bases and J 0 bases; nucleotides not matched to a gene: 7. Full variable domain (missing parts from reference TRBV28 and TRBJ2-7): DVKVTQSSRYLVKRTGEKVFLECVQDMDHENMFWYRQDPGLGLRLIYFSYDVKMKEKGDIPEGYSVSREKKERFSLILESASTNQTSMYLCASRDQRGSSYEQYFGPGTRLTVT.

V and J are TRBV6-1 and TRBJ1-2; D not certain. Trimming took off 1 base at V and 4 bases at J, with 16 bases between the two ends. Germline V gene sequence: CDR1 MNHNS, CDR2 SASEGT. The CDR3 length is 16 residues. CDR3 in amino acids: CASSEVGVTLFYGYTF. The CDR3 DNA sequence: TGTGCCAGCAGTGAAGTCGGGGTTACCCTGTTCTATGGCTACACCTTC.

This sequence joins TRBV5-6 and TRBJ1-5, with TRBD1 identical over 9 bases. The length of the CDR3 is 14 residues. The V gene's germline CDR1 is SGHDT and CDR2 YYEEEE. V lost 4 bases and J lost 3; bases outside the gene matches: 2. CDR3 sequence (DNA): TGTGCCAGCAGCCGGACAGGGGACAATCAGCCCCAGCATTTT. This translates into CASSRTGDNQPQHF.

This chain links TRBV7-3 with TRBJ2-3; the D gene is possibly TRBD2 (6 bases). Germline V gene lookup returns CDR1 SGHTA and CDR2 FQGTGA. The CDR3 contains 16 residues. Trimming pared 1 base from V and 4 bases from J, leaving 15 bases between. The CDR3 loop reads CASSLRGGEGADTQYF. Written as DNA, the CDR3 is TGTGCCAGCAGCTTAAGGGGCGGGGAAGGTGCAGATACGCAGTATTTT.

In DNA form, the CDR3 reads TGTGCCAGCAGCTTAGCGCGGATAATCTCGGGTGAAAAACTGTTTTTT. Protein sequence: CASSLARIISGEKLFF. This chain links TRBV7-8 with TRBJ1-4, with D uncertain. CDR3 length: 16 amino acids. Per germline, CDR1 SGHVS and CDR2 FQNEAQ. The V gene lost 0 bases and the J gene lost 7 bases, with 15 bases spanning the gap.

This clone turned up a few times. The chain combines TRBV19 with TRBJ1-2; 10 positions match TRBD1. Germline V CDR1 and CDR2: LNHDA, SQIVND (reference sequence). This CDR3 region has 15 residues. V was clipped by 6 bases and J by 4 bases; unmatched bases: 8. For the CDR3, the DNA is TGTGCCAGTAGCCTCAGGGACAGGGGCGCCTATGGCTACACCTTC. It encodes CASSLRDRGAYGYTF.

V is TRBV11-3 and J is TRBJ2-1; TRBD2 is a possible D gene (5 bases). The CDR3 has 15 residues. Trimming shortened V by 5 bases and J by 8 bases, and 19 bases separated the two germline ends. CDR1 and CDR2 (germline): SGHNT, YENEEA. In DNA, the CDR3 is TGTGCCAGCAGCAATGGGGTAGCAAGGCGGGATGAGCAGTTCTTC. It yields the protein CASSNGVARRDEQFF.

This clone was counted once. The chain joins TRBV29-1 to TRBJ1-1, with 7 bases identical to TRBD1. There are 15 residues in the CDR3. Germline V gives CDR1 SQVTM, CDR2 ANQGSEA. V shed 8 bases, J shed 4 bases, and the junction held 16 bases outside the gene matches. This CDR3 is CSSWRPDRAVTEAFF. The CDR3 nucleotides read TGCAGCTCCTGGAGGCCCGACAGGGCGGTCACTGAAGCTTTCTTT.

The chain joins TRBV28 to TRBJ1-2; D is unclear. This CDR3 is built from 12 residues. Germline V CDR1 and CDR2: MDHEN, SYDVKM. Trimming removed 11 bases at V and 4 bases at J, with 14 bases between. DNA for the CDR3: TGTGCCGCCCTGGGCCAGACCTATGGCTACACCTTC. Translated: CAALGQTYGYTF.

The genes are TRBV28 and TRBJ2-3; perhaps TRBD2 as D (6 bases). The CDR3 consists of 12 residues. Per germline, CDR1 MDHEN and CDR2 SYDVKM. Trimming stripped 3 bases from V and 5 bases from J, with 6 bases between. The CDR3 DNA follows: TGTGCCAGCAGTTTGGAGGGAGATACGCAGTATTTT. Translating gives CASSLEGDTQYF.

This clone occurred once. The genes are TRBV10-3 and TRBJ2-2; D remains ambiguous. V lost 3 bases and J 4 bases, leaving 3 bases between the germline ends. The CDR3 is 12 amino acids. Germline CDR1 is ENHRY and CDR2 is SYGVKD. The CDR3 is CAISDSTGELFF. The CDR3 DNA follows: TGTGCCATCAGTGACAGCACCGGGGAGCTGTTTTTT.

The V and J genes are TRBV1 and TRBJ2-1; the table's TRBD2 call for D was not verified on the DNA. TRBV1 is shown as a pseudogene. This CDR3 spans 17 amino acids. The CDR3 DNA reads as TGCACCAGCAGCCAAGATGAGGAGCGCCCCCCCTACAATGAGCAGTTCTTC. Amino acids: CTSSQDEERPPYNEQFF.

V and J are TRBV23-1 and TRBJ2-7; maybe TRBD1 (6 bases). TRBV23-1 is identified as an open reading frame with a role that is uncertain. The CDR3 consists of 13 residues. Trimming removed 3 bases at V and 6 bases at J, with 12 bases between. The CDR3 sequence is CASSQIQGAEQYF. The DNA for the CDR3 is TGCGCCAGCAGTCAGATACAGGGTGCCGAGCAGTACTTC.

The rearrangement joins TRBV27 to TRBJ2-1; D is uncertain. The V gene lost 6 bases and the J gene lost 4 bases, with 13 bases spanning the gap. Germline V CDR1 and CDR2: MNHEY, SMNVEV (reference sequence). The CDR3 is 14 amino acids. The CDR3 loop is CASRYRGLYNEQFF. For the CDR3, the DNA is TGTGCCAGCAGATACCGCGGCCTATACAATGAGCAGTTCTTC.

This clone was observed a few times. The V gene is TRBV12-1, the J gene TRBJ2-5; the table gives TRBD2 as D, unverified against the DNA. TRBV12-1 is annotated as a pseudogene. The CDR3 is 15 residues long. The CDR3 coding sequence is TGTGCCAGCACCTCGACTAGGGGTGGTGAAGAGACCCAGTACTTC. It encodes CASTSTRGGEETQYF.

The rearrangement joins TRBV6-1 to TRBJ1-3; 9 bases line up with TRBD1. Germline CDR1 is MNHNS and CDR2 is SASEGT. CDR3 size: 15 residues. With V trimmed by 6 bases and J by 2 bases, 5 bases remained unmatched. CDR3 DNA: TGTGCCAGCAGGGGCAGGGACAGGGCTGGAAACACCATATATTTT. Translated, it gives CASRGRDRAGNTIYF.

The chain employs TRBV15 and TRBJ1-5; no clear D. V lost 0 bases to trimming and J lost 4 bases, with 10 bases between them. This CDR3 has 15 amino acids. The germline CDR1 and CDR2 sequences are LNHNV and YYDKDF (reference sequence). CDR3 in amino acids: CATSRDLGVNQPQHF. The DNA of the CDR3 is TGTGCCACCAGCAGAGATCTCGGGGTTAATCAGCCCCAGCATTTT.

The rearrangement joins TRBV5-8 to TRBJ1-1; perhaps TRBD1 as D (6 bases). The CDR3 is 15 amino acids. V was cut by 0 bases and J by 2 bases, with 11 bases left in between. CDR1 SGHTS and CDR2 YDEGEE come from the germline V gene. The CDR3 DNA sequence: TGTGCCAGCAGCTTGGCAGGGGCCCTTAACACTGAAGCTTTCTTT. It codes for CASSLAGALNTEAFF.

This chain uses TRBV18 with TRBJ2-7; 7 nucleotides match TRBD1. This CDR3 is built from 16 residues. The junction had 8 bases not matched to a gene; V was cut back by 1 base and J by 2 bases. CDR1 and CDR2 (germline): KGHSH, LQKENI. As DNA, the CDR3 is TGTGCCAGCTCACCACTACCCACAGGGGACCCCTACGAGCAGTACTTC. It codes for CASSPLPTGDPYEQYF. Full variable domain (rest looked up from reference TRBV18 and TRBJ2-7): NAGVMQNPRHLVRRRGQEARLRCSPMKGHSHVYWYRQLPEEGLKFMVYLQKENIIDESGMPKERFSAEFPKEGPSILRIQQVVRGDSAAYFCASSPLPTGDPYEQYFGPGTRLTVT.

This clone occurred a few times. The chain recombines TRBV6-5 with TRBJ2-7; 9 bases are a match to TRBD1. The CDR3 loop spans 14 amino acids. Germline CDR1 and CDR2: MNHEY and SVGAGI. Trimming took 4 bases from V and 5 from J; bases not matched to a gene: 6. CDR3 protein: CASSSMDRGNEQYF. The CDR3 nucleotides are TGTGCCAGCAGTTCCATGGACAGGGGTAACGAGCAGTACTTC.